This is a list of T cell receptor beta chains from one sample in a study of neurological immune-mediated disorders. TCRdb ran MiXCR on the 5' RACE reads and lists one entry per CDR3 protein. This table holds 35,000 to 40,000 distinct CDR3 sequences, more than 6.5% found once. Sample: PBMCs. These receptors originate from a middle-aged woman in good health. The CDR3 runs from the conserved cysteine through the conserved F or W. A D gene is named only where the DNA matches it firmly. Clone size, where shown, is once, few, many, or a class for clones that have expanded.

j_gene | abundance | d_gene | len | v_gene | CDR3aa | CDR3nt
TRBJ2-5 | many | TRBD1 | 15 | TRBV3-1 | CASSQGDRLGETQYF | TGTGCCAGCAGCCAAGGGGACAGGTTGGGGGAGACCCAGTACTTC
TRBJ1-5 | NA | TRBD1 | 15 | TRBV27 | CASSSSRQGGQPQHF | TGTGCCAGCAGTTCCTCCAGACAGGGTGGACAGCCCCAGCATTTT
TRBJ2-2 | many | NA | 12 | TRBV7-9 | CASTKVAGELFF | TGTGCCAGCACTAAAGTAGCCGGGGAGCTGTTTTTT
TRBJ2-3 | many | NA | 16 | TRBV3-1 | CASSQEGSSPTDTQYF | TGTGCCAGCAGCCAAGAAGGCTCGTCACCCACAGATACGCAGTATTTT
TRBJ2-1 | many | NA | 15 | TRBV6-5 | CASSYVSGSYNEQFF | TGTGCCAGCAGTTACGTCAGCGGGTCTTACAATGAGCAGTTCTTC
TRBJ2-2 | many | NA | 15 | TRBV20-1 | CSARKGGPYTGELFF | TGCAGTGCTAGAAAGGGGGGCCCCTACACCGGGGAGCTGTTTTTT
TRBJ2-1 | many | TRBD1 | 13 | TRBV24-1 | CATSGQGYNEQFF | TGTGCCACCTCTGGACAGGGTTACAATGAGCAGTTCTTC
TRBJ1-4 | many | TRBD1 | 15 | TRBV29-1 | CSVLDRDGMLEKLFF | TGCAGCGTCTTGGACAGGGACGGGATGTTGGAAAAACTGTTTTTT
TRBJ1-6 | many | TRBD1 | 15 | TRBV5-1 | CASRLWDRANSPLHF | TGCGCCAGTAGACTCTGGGACAGGGCGAATTCACCCCTCCACTTT
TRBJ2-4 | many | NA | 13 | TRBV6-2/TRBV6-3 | CASSYSGSNIQYF | TGTGCCAGCAGTTACTCAGGTAGTAACATTCAGTACTTC